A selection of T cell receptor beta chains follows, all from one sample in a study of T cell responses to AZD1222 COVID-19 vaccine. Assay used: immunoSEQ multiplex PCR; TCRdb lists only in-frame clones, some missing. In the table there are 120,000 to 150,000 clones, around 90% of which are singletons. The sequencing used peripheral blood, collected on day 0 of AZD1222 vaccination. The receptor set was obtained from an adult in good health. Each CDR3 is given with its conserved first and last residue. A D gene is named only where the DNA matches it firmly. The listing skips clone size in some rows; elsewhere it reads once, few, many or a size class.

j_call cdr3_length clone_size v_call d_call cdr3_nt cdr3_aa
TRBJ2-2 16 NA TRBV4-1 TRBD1 TGCGCCAGCAGCCCCTTCGGGACAGGGGAAACCGGGGAGCTGTTTTTT CASSPFGTGETGELFF
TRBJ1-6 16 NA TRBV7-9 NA TGTGCCAGCAGCTTCCTTAGGAGCTCCTATAATTCACCCCTCCACTTT CASSFLRSSYNSPLHF
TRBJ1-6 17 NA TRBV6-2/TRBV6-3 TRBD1 TGTGCCAGCCGTTCGACAGGGTCGAGATCCTATAATTCACCCCTCCACTTT CASRSTGSRSYNSPLHF
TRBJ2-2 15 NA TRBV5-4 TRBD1 TGTGCCAGCAGCTCGCAGGGGGCGCGTTCCGGGGAGCTGTTTTTT CASSSQGARSGELFF
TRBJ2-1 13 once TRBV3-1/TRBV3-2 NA TGTGCCAGCAGCCAAGCGATTGAGACTGAGCAGTTCTTC CASSQAIETEQFF
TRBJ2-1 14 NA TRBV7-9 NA TGTGCCAGCAGATGGCGGGGCGGGGACAATGAGCAGTTCTTC CASRWRGGDNEQFF
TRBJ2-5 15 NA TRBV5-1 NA TGCGCCAGCAGTGGGGGCACCTCGTACCAAGAGACCCAGTACTTC CASSGGTSYQETQYF
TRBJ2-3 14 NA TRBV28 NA TGTGCCAGCCGCCCGGGACTGTCGACAGATACGCAGTATTTT CASRPGLSTDTQYF
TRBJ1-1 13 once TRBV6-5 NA TGTGCCAGCAGTCAGGGCCCGACCACTGAAGCTTTCTTT CASSQGPTTEAFF
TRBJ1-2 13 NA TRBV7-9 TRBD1 TGTGCCAGCCGAGCAGGGGGCGCGGATGGCTACACCTTC CASRAGGADGYTF
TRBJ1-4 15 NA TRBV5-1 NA TGCGCCAGCAGCTTGGTGGGGTCTGCGAGTGAAAAACTGTTTTTT CASSLVGSASEKLFF
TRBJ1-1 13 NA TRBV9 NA TGTGCCAGCAGCGTAGGGTATCGGACTGAAGCTTTCTTT CASSVGYRTEAFF
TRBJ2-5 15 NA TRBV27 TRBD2 TGTGCCAGCAGTTCCCAACTAGCGGGGGTGGAGACCCAGTACTTC CASSSQLAGVETQYF
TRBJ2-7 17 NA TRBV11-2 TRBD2 TGTGCCAGCAGCTTAGTGGGGTGGCGGGGGAGCTCCTACGAGCAGTACTTC CASSLVGWRGSSYEQYF
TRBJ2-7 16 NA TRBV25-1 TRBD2 TGTGCCAGCAGTGAAAGGGGCGGGAGGGGAAATTACGAGCAGTACTTC CASSERGGRGNYEQYF
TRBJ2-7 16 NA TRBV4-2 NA TGTGCCAGCAGCCAAGAACCAGGGGTTCGGACCTACGAGCAGTACTTC CASSQEPGVRTYEQYF
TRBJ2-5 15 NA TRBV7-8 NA TGTGCCAGCAGCCCTCATATAGTGGGGCAAGAGACCCAGTACTTC CASSPHIVGQETQYF
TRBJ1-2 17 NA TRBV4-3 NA TGCGCCAGCAGCCAAGATCTTCCCAGGGCCTTGGATTATGGCTACACCTTC CASSQDLPRALDYGYTF
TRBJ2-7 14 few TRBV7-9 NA TGTGCCAGCAGCTTAGAAGGAGGAGGGTACGAGCAGTACTTC CASSLEGGGYEQYF
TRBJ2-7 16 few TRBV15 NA TGTGCCACCAGCAGAGATGGGGCGGACAGCTCCTACGAGCAGTACTTC CATSRDGADSSYEQYF
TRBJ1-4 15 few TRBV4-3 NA TGCGCCAGCAGCCAAGAACAGGGAGTTAATGAAAAACTGTTTTTT CASSQEQGVNEKLFF
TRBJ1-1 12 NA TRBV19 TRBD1 TGTGCCTCCGGAGGGGGCGGACGACAAGCTTTCTTT CASGGGGRQAFF
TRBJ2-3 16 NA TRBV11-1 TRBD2 TGTGCCAGCAGCCACCTAGCGGGGACGAGCACAGATACGCAGTATTTT CASSHLAGTSTDTQYF
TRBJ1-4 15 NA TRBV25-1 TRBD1 TGTGCCAGCAGTGAACCCGGGACAGGGATCGAGGAACTGTTTTTT CASSEPGTGIEELFF
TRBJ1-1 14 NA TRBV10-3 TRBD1 TGTGCCATCACCCTAGGACAGGGGGCTAGCGAAGCTTTCTTT CAITLGQGASEAFF
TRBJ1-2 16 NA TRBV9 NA TGTGCCAGCAGCCCCCCGGGGGCCCCGTCTAACTATGGCTACACCTTC CASSPPGAPSNYGYTF
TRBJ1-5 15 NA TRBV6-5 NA TGTGCCAGCAGTAGGACGGGTAATAGCAATCAGCCCCAGCATTTT CASSRTGNSNQPQHF
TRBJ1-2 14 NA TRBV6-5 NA TGTGCCAGCGCGGCGGAGCAACATAACTATGGCTACACCTTC CASAAEQHNYGYTF
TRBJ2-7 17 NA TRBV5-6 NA TGTGCCAGCACCCTGGCCGGCGTCTGGGGACCCTCCTACGAGCAGTACTTC CASTLAGVWGPSYEQYF
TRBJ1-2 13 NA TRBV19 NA TGTGCCAGTACCCATGGCGTAGGCTATGGCTACACCTTC CASTHGVGYGYTF
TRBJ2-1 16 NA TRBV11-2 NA TGTGCCAGCAGCGGTCTCCGTGGGAGCTCCTACAATGAGCAGTTCTTC CASSGLRGSSYNEQFF
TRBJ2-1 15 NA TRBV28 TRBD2 TGTGCCAGCAGTTCACTAGCGGGAGGGCATAATGAGCAGTTCTTC CASSSLAGGHNEQFF
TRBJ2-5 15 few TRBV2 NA TGTGCCAGCAGTGAATGGGGCAACAGTCAAGAGACCCAGTACTTC CASSEWGNSQETQYF
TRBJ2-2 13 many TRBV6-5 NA TGTGCCAGCAGTTCCAACAGGGCCGGGGAGCTGTTTTTT CASSSNRAGELFF